This entry lists 15 T cell receptor beta chains sequenced from one sample in a study of blood T cell repertoires in COVID-19 (dated by TCRdb to the early 2020s). Library method: the immunoSEQ multiplex PCR assay. TCRdb stores this immuneACCESS table with in-frame sequences only. Part of the clones is absent; in the studies checked, under half of the shortfall reflects unresolved V genes, and no reason is known for the rest. The sample yields approximately 110,000 clones; approximately 83% were counted once. The biggest ten clones account for 0.7% to 1% of the sample. The sequencing input was peripheral blood. Receptors were obtained from a woman in her seventies with acute or convalescent COVID-19.

The CDR3 is CASSSYLTGGKETQYF. CDR3 bases: TGCGCCAGCAGCTCCTATTTGACAGGGGGGAAAGAGACCCAGTACTTC. This sequence joins TRBV5-1 and TRBJ2-5; TRBD1 agrees at 9 bases. V lost 3 bases, J lost 3 bases, and 9 bases stayed unmatched. In germline, CDR1 is SGHRS, CDR2 YFSETQ. The CDR3 is 16 residues long. Variable domain in full (rest from reference TRBV5-1 and TRBJ2-5): KAGVTQTPRYLIKTRGQQVTLSCSPISGHRSVSWYQQTPGQGLQFLFEYFSETQRNKGNFPGRFSGRQFSNSRSEMNVSTLELGDSALYLCASSSYLTGGKETQYFGPGTRLLVL.

V gene TRBV10-3 combines with J gene TRBJ1-3; the match to TRBD1 covers 11 bases. Germline V gene lookup returns CDR1 ENHRY and CDR2 SYGVKD. The V segment lost 5 bases and the J segment 6 bases; nucleotides outside the gene matches: 6. This CDR3 has 15 residues. CDR3 loop: CAISKGQGVENTIYF. The CDR3 nucleotides read TGTGCCATCAGTAAGGGACAGGGGGTAGAAAACACCATATATTTT.

This chain uses TRBV7-6 with TRBJ2-1, with 7 bases matching TRBD2. Germline-derived CDR1 and CDR2 are SGHVS and FNYEAQ. The ends lost 4 bases at V and 2 bases at J; junction bases unmatched: 2. The CDR3 consists of 14 residues. The CDR3 DNA sequence: TGTGCCAGCAGCTCTAGCGGTCCCTACAATGAGCAGTTCTTC. This codes for CASSSSGPYNEQFF.

The CDR3: CASSDRQGGPQYF. In DNA form, the CDR3 reads TGTGCCAGCAGCGACAGACAGGGTGGGCCCCAGTACTTC. The chain uses TRBV5-6 and TRBJ2-5; 7 bases fit TRBD1. V was pared by 4 bases and J by 9 bases, with 9 bases of the junction left unmatched. This CDR3 has 13 amino acids. Germline V gives CDR1 SGHDT, CDR2 YYEEEE.

V and J are TRBV7-9 and TRBJ1-1; the D is unclear. Germline CDR1 reads SEHNR; CDR2 reads FQNEAQ (reference sequence). The CDR3 runs 14 residues. Trimming pared 7 bases from V and 2 bases from J, leaving 14 bases between. The CDR3 DNA reads TGTGCCAGCACTCTCTCGAGGGTAAACACTGAAGCTTTCTTT. Translating gives CASTLSRVNTEAFF.

The rearrangement joins TRBV13 to TRBJ2-1; 9 bases map to TRBD1. V shed 5 bases and J 12 bases; nucleotides not matched to a gene: 14. Germline-derived CDR1 and CDR2 are PRHDT and FYEKMQ (reference sequence). The CDR3 is 15 amino acids. CDR3 DNA sequence: TGTGCCAGCAGCCCTAGGACAGGGGATTGGAAGAGGCAGTTCTTC. Residues: CASSPRTGDWKRQFF.

V and J are TRBV3-1 (or the pseudogene TRBV3-2) and TRBJ1-2; no reliable D call. The germline CDR1 and CDR2 sequences are LGHDT and YNNKEL (reference sequence). The CDR3 has 12 residues. V lost 5 bases and J 5 bases, leaving 9 bases between the germline ends. This CDR3 reads CASSSIDYGYTF. CDR3 coding DNA: TGTGCCAGCAGCTCTATTGATTATGGCTACACCTTC.

The V and J genes are TRBV5-1 and TRBJ2-3; D may be TRBD2 (6 bases). V lost 3 bases, J lost 5 bases, and 13 bases lay in between. The CDR3 extends over 14 amino acids. Looked up from germline, CDR1 is SGHRS and CDR2 is YFSETQ. The DNA for the CDR3 is TGCGCCAGCAGCTCTGGGACTGCTGAAGATACGCAGTATTTT. It yields the protein CASSSGTAEDTQYF. Full variable domain (remainder filled in from reference TRBV5-1 and TRBJ2-3): KAGVTQTPRYLIKTRGQQVTLSCSPISGHRSVSWYQQTPGQGLQFLFEYFSETQRNKGNFPGRFSGRQFSNSRSEMNVSTLELGDSALYLCASSSGTAEDTQYFGPGTRLTVL.

The V call is TRBV4-1, the J call TRBJ2-2, with 7 positions matching TRBD1. The V gene's germline CDR1 is MGHRA and CDR2 YSYEKL. The CDR3 has 17 amino acids. The ends lost 4 bases at V and 0 bases at J; junction bases unmatched: 8. CDR3 sequence (DNA): TGCGCCAGCAGCCGCCAGCCGGGACAGACGAACACCGGGGAGCTGTTTTTT. Its protein product is CASSRQPGQTNTGELFF.

The V and J genes are TRBV4-2 and TRBJ1-3, with 9 positions matching TRBD1. Germline CDR1 and CDR2: LGHNA and YNFKEQ. The V gene end was trimmed by 4 bases and the J gene end by 0 bases; junction bases not matched to a gene: 7. The CDR3 totals 17 residues. CDR3 coding DNA: TGTGCCAGCAGCCTTGCCCCGGGACAGGGCTCTGGAAACACCATATATTTT. It yields the protein CASSLAPGQGSGNTIYF.

V is TRBV7-8 and J is TRBJ1-2; maybe TRBD1 (6 bases). The CDR3 contains 13 residues. Germline CDR1 is SGHVS and CDR2 is FQNEAQ. The germline V and J ends were trimmed by 1 base and 4 bases, with 7 bases remaining between them. The CDR3 nucleotides are TGTGCCAGCAGCTTAGGGACAGCCTATGGCTACACCTTC. Its translation: CASSLGTAYGYTF.

This chain joins TRBV19 and TRBJ2-7, with TRBD2 as a possible D gene (6 bases). The V end was cut by 3 bases, the J end by 6 bases, with 15 bases between. Germline V gives CDR1 LNHDA, CDR2 SQIVND (reference sequence). The CDR3 totals 14 residues. This CDR3 is CASSIGSGEREQYF. The DNA for the CDR3 is TGTGCCAGTAGTATTGGGTCGGGAGAGCGCGAGCAGTACTTC. Supplemented by reference TRBV19 and TRBJ2-7, the full variable domain reads DGGITQSPKYLFRKEGQNVTLSCEQNLNHDAMYWYRQDPGQGLRLIYYSQIVNDFQKGDIAEGYSVSREKKESFPLTVTSAQKNPTAFYLCASSIGSGEREQYFGPGTRLTVT.

V usage is TRBV4-1 and J usage is TRBJ2-7; TRBD2 aligns across 8 bases. Germline V gene data show CDR1 as MGHRA and CDR2 as YSYEKL. This CDR3 contains 16 residues. J was trimmed by 4 bases and V by 2 bases; bases with no gene match: 10. The CDR3, as DNA: TGCGCCAGCAGCCAATCCCTTCCGGGAGGGCCGTACGAGCAGTACTTC. Its protein product is CASSQSLPGGPYEQYF.

The J gene is TRBJ2-5, the V gene TRBV7-8, with TRBD2 as a possible D gene (5 bases). This CDR3 has 13 amino acids. Per germline, CDR1 SGHVS and CDR2 FQNEAQ. The germline V and J ends were trimmed by 0 bases and 7 bases, with 9 bases remaining between them. This CDR3 is CASSLARGGTQYF. Here the CDR3 DNA reads TGTGCCAGCAGCTTAGCGAGAGGAGGGACCCAGTACTTC.

V and J are TRBV19 and TRBJ2-7, with 9 nucleotides matching TRBD2. Germline CDR1 LNHDA, CDR2 SQIVND (reference sequence). This CDR3 region has 15 residues. The junction had 8 bases not matched to a gene; V was cut back by 8 bases and J by 0 bases. CDR3 in DNA: TGTGCCAGTGCGGAGACTAGCGGAAGCTCCTACGAGCAGTACTTC. The encoded protein is CASAETSGSSYEQYF.